This T cell receptor beta chain was retrieved from a study of T-cell reconstitution after alpha-beta-depleted transplantation in children. CDR3 length: 15 amino acids. Germline V gene lookup returns CDR1 LGHDT and CDR2 YNNKEL (reference sequence). With 3 bases removed from V and 0 bases from J, the gap between germline ends came to 12 bases. Unique molecular identifiers were incorporated during preparation of the TCRbeta library. A single record per CDR3 protein comes from TCRdb applying MiXCR to the PCR reads. The sample lists approximately 420,000 distinct CDR3 sequences; under 13% were seen once. The specimen was PBMCs from the stem cell graft donor, collected from the stem cell graft. The origin of this receptor is a human donor who donated a stem cell graft to a child with acute myeloid leukemia. The chain recombines TRBV3-1 with TRBJ2-7; no clear D. Written as DNA, the CDR3 is TGTGCCAGCAGCCATCATGGGGTGAGCTCCTACGAGCAGTACTTC. Its translation is CASSHHGVSSYEQYF.